This note documents a single T cell receptor (beta chain) sequence. Clones were sequenced by immunoSEQ multiplex PCR, and TCRdb holds only the in-frame ones, with some missing. The sample records 130,000 to 150,000 clones, around 81% being singletons. The sample belongs to a study of blood T cell repertoires in COVID-19. Study information: Samples of COVID-19 (acute and convalescent) were obtained from the United States, Italy and Spain.

Germline V gives CDR1 LNHDA, CDR2 SQIVND (reference sequence). Trimming took off 2 bases at V and 12 bases at J, with 13 bases between the two ends. This CDR3 comprises 12 residues. The TCR originated in a man in his 60s with active or convalescent COVID-19. Sequencing was carried out using peripheral blood. The chain carries TRBV19 and TRBJ1-2; possible D gene TRBD1, 6 bases. The chain's CDR3 is CASSIYGGPDTF. The CDR3 bases are TGTGCCAGTAGTATATACGGGGGGCCTGACACCTTC.